One and the same sample provided the 7 T cell receptor beta chains below, sequenced in a study of T cells after yellow fever vaccination. TCRdb used MiXCR to reprocess the 5' RACE reads, holding one entry per CDR3 protein. The sample consists of 200,000 to 300,000 distinct CDR3 sequences, over 6.5% of them appearing once. The sequenced sample was CD4+ T cells sorted from PBMCs, obtained on the day of the yellow fever booster vaccination. The receptors originated from a man aged 25-45 years who received the YFV17D yellow fever vaccine.

This clonotype was observed a handful of times. The chain has TRBV7-2 and TRBJ2-2, with unresolved D. Between the trimmed V and J ends, which lost 6 bases and 8 bases, there was a span of 10 bases. The CDR3 spans 12 residues. Germline CDR1 reads SGHTA; CDR2 reads FQGNSA. The CDR3 sequence is CASRLSPGELFF. The CDR3 coding sequence is TGTGCCAGCAGATTATCCCCAGGGGAGCTGTTTTTT.

This clonotype was seen many times. The J gene is TRBJ2-2, the V gene TRBV7-3; 7 bases line up with TRBD1. CDR3 length: 15 residues. From germline, CDR1 is SGHTA and CDR2 FQGTGA. With 5 bases clipped from V and 5 bases from J, the junction kept 8 bases outside the gene matches. The CDR3 region has the DNA TGTGCCAGCAGCGCCCGGACAGGAGAGACCGGGGAGCTGTTTTTT. Its translation: CASSARTGETGELFF.

The chain has TRBV20-1 and TRBJ1-1; possible D gene TRBD1, 5 bases. Germline lookup yields CDR1 DFQATT and CDR2 SNEGSKA (reference sequence). Trimming left V 0 bases short and J 4 bases short, with 12 bases between. The CDR3 sequence is 14 residues long. The CDR3 reads CSAREGWGGTEAFF. CDR3 DNA: TGCAGTGCTAGAGAGGGTTGGGGGGGCACTGAAGCTTTCTTT.

This clonotype was seen a handful of times. The DNA for the CDR3 is TGTGCCAGCAGCTTGTCCGGGAGGCCAGATACGCAGTATTTT. Translation: CASSLSGRPDTQYF. The V call is TRBV7-8, the J call TRBJ2-3, with 7 bases fitting TRBD2. The CDR3 sequence is 14 residues long. Germline V lookup: CDR1 SGHVS, CDR2 FQNEAQ. V trimming: 3 bases; J trimming: 4 bases; junction bases outside the gene matches: 4.

The chain couples TRBV7-9 to TRBJ1-6, with D maybe TRBD1 (6 bases). Per the germline V gene, CDR1 is SEHNR and CDR2 is FQNEAQ (reference sequence). With 5 bases removed from V and 10 bases from J, the gap between germline ends came to 12 bases. The CDR3 sequence is 13 residues long. In nucleotides, the CDR3 is TGTGCCAGCAGCACAGGGATGGGCTCACCCCTCCACTTT. It encodes CASSTGMGSPLHF.

The chain employs TRBV6-1 and TRBJ2-7; 7 bases agree with TRBD1. CDR1 and CDR2 from the germline V gene are MNHNS and SASEGT. After removal of 4 bases from V and 5 bases from J, the junction contained 11 bases not matched to a gene. The CDR3 is 15 amino acids. The CDR3 region has the DNA TGTGCCAGCAGTGGGTATAGGGGGCTCTTGAACGAGCAGTACTTC. It specifies CASSGYRGLLNEQYF.

This clonotype was detected only once. A much larger clonotype is one base distant, so this may be a read error. The rearrangement uses TRBV5-1 and TRBJ2-7; D is uncertain. V dropped 1 base and J dropped 0 bases, with 5 bases sitting between them. Germline V gives CDR1 SGHRS, CDR2 YFSETQ. This CDR3 is built from 13 residues. This chain's CDR3 is CASSLWTSYEQYF. The DNA of the CDR3 is TGCGCCAGCAGCTTGTGGACCTCCTACGAGCAGTACTTC.